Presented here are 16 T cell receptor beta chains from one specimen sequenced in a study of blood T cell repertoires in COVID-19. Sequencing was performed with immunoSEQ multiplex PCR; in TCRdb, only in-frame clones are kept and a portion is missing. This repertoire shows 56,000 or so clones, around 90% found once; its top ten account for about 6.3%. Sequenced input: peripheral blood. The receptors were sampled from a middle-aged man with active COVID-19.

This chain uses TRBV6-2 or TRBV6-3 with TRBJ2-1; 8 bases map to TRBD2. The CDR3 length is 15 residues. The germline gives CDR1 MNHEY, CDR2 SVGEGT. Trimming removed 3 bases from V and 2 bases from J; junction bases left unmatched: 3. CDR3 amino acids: CASSYIGGAYNEQFF. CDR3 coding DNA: TGTGCCAGCAGTTATATCGGGGGGGCCTACAATGAGCAGTTCTTC.

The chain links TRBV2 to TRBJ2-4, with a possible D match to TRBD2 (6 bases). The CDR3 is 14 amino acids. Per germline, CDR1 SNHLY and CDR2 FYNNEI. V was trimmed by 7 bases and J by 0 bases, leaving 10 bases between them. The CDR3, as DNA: TGTGCCAGCAAGGAGGGACTAGCCAAAAACATTCAGTACTTC. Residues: CASKEGLAKNIQYF.

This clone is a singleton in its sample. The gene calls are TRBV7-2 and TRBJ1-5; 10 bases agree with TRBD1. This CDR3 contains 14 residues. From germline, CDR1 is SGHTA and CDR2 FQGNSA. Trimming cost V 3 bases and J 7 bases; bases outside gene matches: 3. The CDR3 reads CASSLTGGAQPQHF. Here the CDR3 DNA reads TGTGCCAGCAGCTTGACAGGGGGCGCACAGCCCCAGCATTTT. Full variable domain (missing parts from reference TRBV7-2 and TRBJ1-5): GAGVSQSPSNKVTEKGKDVELRCDPISGHTALYWYRQSLGQGLEFLIYFQGNSAPDKSGLPSDRFSAERTGGSVSTLTIQRTQQEDSAVYLCASSLTGGAQPQHFGDGTRLSIL.

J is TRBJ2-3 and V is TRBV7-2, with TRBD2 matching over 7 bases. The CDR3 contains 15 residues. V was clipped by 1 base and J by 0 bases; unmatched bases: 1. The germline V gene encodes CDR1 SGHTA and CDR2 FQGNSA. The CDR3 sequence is CASSLEAGSTDTQYF. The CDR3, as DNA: TGTGCCAGCAGCTTAGAAGCGGGGAGCACAGATACGCAGTATTTT. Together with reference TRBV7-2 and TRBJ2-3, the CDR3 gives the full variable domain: GAGVSQSPSNKVTEKGKDVELRCDPISGHTALYWYRQSLGQGLEFLIYFQGNSAPDKSGLPSDRFSAERTGGSVSTLTIQRTQQEDSAVYLCASSLEAGSTDTQYFGPGTRLTVL.

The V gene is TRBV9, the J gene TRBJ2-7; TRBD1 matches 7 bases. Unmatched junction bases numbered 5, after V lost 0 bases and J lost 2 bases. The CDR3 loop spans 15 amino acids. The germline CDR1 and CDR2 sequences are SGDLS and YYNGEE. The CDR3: CASSVDWDRAYEQYF. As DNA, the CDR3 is TGTGCCAGCAGCGTAGATTGGGACAGAGCCTACGAGCAGTACTTC.

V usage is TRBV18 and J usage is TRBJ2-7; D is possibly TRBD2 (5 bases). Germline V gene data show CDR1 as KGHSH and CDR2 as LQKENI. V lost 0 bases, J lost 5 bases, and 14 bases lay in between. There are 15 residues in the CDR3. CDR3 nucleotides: TGTGCCAGCTCACCACCGTCTCGGGATTCCCACGAGCAGTACTTC. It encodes CASSPPSRDSHEQYF.

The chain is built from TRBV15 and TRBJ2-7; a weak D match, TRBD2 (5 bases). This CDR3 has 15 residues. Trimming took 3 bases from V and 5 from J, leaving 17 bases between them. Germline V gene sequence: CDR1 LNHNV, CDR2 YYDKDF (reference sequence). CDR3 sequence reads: CATSRFSAPLNEQYF. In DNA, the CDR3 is TGTGCCACCAGCAGGTTTAGCGCGCCCCTAAACGAGCAGTACTTC.

The CDR3: CASSPGQALNYGYTF. CDR3 nucleotides: TGCGCCAGCAGCCCAGGACAGGCCCTAAACTATGGCTACACCTTC. The gene calls are TRBV5-1 and TRBJ1-2, with 7 bases aligning to TRBD1. The V and J ends lost 4 bases and 2 bases, in that order; junction bases with no gene match: 8. The CDR3 runs 15 residues. From germline, CDR1 is SGHRS and CDR2 YFSETQ.

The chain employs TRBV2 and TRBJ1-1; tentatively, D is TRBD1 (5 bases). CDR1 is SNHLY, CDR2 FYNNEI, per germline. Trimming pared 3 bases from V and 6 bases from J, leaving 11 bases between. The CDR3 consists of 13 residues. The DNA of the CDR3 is TGTGCCAGCAGTGACAGGGTGAGTGCTGAAGCTTTCTTT. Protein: CASSDRVSAEAFF.

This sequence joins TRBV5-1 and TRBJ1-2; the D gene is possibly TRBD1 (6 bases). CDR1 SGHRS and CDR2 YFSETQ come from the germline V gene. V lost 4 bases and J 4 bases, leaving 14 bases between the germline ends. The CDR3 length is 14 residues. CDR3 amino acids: CASSPRGPSYGYTF. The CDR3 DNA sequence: TGCGCCAGCAGCCCCAGGGGTCCGTCCTATGGCTACACCTTC.

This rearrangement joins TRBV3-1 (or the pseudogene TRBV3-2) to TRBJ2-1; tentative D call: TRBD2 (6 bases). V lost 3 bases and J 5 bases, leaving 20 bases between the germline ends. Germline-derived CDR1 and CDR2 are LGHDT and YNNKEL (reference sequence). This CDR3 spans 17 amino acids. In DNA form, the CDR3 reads TGTGCCAGCAGCCACCTCCCCGGGTGGAGGGCCGACAATGAGCAGTTCTTC. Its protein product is CASSHLPGWRADNEQFF.

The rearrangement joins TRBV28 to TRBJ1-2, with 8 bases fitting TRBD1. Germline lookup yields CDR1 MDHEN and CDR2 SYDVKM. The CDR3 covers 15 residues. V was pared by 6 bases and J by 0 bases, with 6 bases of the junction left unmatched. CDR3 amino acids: CASRPRDRPNYGYTF. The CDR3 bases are TGTGCCAGCAGGCCAAGGGACAGGCCTAACTATGGCTACACCTTC.

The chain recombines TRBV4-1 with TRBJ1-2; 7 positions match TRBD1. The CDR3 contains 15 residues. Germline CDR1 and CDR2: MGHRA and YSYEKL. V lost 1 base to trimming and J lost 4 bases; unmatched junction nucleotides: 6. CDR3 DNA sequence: TGCGCCAGCAGCCAAGCGGGACAGCTAGTCTATGGCTACACCTTC. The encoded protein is CASSQAGQLVYGYTF.

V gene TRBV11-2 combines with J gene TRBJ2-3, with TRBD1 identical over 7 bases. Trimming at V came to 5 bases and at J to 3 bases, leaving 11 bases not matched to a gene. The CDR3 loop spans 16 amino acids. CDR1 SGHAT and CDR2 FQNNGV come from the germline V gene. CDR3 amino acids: CASSRGQVFGTDTQYF. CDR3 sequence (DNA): TGTGCCAGCAGCCGAGGACAGGTTTTTGGTACAGATACGCAGTATTTT.

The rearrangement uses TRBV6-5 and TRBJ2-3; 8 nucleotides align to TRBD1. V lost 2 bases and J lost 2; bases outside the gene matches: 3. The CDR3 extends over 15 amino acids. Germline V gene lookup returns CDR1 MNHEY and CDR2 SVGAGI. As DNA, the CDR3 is TGTGCCAGCAGTTACCGGGACAGGCCCACAGATACGCAGTATTTT. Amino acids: CASSYRDRPTDTQYF.

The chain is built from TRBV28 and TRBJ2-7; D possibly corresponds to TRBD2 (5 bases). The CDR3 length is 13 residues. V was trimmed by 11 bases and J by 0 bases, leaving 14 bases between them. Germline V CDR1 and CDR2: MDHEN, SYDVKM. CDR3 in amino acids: CAGASGSSYEQYF. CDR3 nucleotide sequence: TGTGCCGGCGCGAGCGGAAGCTCCTACGAGCAGTACTTC.